The source of this TCR beta chain is a study of blood T cells in healthy people across ages. Donors each provided about 10 milliliters of peripheral blood. At least 7 million PBMCs were isolated per sample. Total RNA extracted from each sample amounted to at least 5.5 micrograms. Trimming left V 5 bases short and J 2 bases short, with 10 bases between. The CDR3 loop spans 13 amino acids. CDR1 and CDR2 from the germline V gene are MNHNS and SASEGT. A second PCR of 7 to 11 cycles used a sample-barcoded 5' primer and a J-beta primer mix. TCRdb fed the 5' RACE reads into MiXCR, producing one record per CDR3 protein. The sample lists 1.5 million to 2 million distinct CDR3 sequences; about two fifths were seen once.

The origin of this receptor is a human donor in good health. The sample consisted of blood. The J gene is TRBJ2-7, the V gene TRBV6-1; D possibly corresponds to TRBD2 (5 bases). CDR3 nucleotide sequence: TGTGCCAGCAGTCGGGAAGATACCTACGAGCAGTACTTC. Encoded protein: CASSREDTYEQYF.